This T cell receptor beta chain was captured in a study of blood T cell repertoires in COVID-19. About the study: The samples span acute and convalescent COVID-19 from the United States, Italy and Spain. From T cells, B-cell-depleted T cells, or PBMCs came the material, which was cDNA or gDNA.

Germline-derived CDR1 and CDR2 are SGHRS and YFSETQ. V was clipped by 2 bases and J by 4 bases, with 26 bases between them. The CDR3 runs 19 residues. Original processing notes: Reference gene primer amplification in the assay estimated nucleated cell counts. Assay: immunoSEQ multiplex PCR; the TCRdb copy retains only in-frame clones and omits some. V, J and clone size derive from that table, while D and trimming were established from the DNA sequence. The sample yields some 180,000 clones, approximately 80% seen once. The rearrangement joins TRBV5-1 to TRBJ2-3; a weak D match, TRBD2 (6 bases). The source material was peripheral blood. The source of this sequence is a human donor in a cohort sampled during active COVID-19. CDR3 in amino acids: CASSFDPRDSRIGPDTQYF. As DNA, the CDR3 is TGCGCCAGCAGCTTCGACCCCCGGGACTCAAGGATTGGCCCAGATACGCAGTATTTT.